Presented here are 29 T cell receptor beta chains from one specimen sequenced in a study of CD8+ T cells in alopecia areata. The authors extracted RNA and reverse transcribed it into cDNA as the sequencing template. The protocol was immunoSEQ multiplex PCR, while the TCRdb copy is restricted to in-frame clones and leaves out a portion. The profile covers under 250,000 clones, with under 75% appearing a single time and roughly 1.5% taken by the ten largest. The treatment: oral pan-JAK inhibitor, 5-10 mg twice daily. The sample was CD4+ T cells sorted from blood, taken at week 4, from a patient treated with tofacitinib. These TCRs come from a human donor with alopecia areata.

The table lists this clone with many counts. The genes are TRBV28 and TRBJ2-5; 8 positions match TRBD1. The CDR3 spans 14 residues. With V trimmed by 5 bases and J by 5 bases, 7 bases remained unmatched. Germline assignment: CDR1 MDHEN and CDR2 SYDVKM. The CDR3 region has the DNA TGTGCCAGCAGTACACGGACAGGGCGGGAGACCCAGTACTTC. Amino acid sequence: CASSTRTGRETQYF.

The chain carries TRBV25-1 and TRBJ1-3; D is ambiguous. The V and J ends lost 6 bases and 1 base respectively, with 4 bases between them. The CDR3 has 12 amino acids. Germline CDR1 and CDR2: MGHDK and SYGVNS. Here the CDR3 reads CASRVSGNTIYF. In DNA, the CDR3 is TGTGCCAGCAGGGTTTCTGGAAACACCATATATTTT.

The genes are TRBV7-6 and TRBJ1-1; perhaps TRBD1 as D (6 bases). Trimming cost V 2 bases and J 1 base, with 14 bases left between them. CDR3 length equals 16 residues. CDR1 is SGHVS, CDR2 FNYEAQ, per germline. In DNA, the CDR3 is TGTGCCAGCAGCTTAATCCAAACAGGGAGGAACACTGAAGCTTTCTTT. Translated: CASSLIQTGRNTEAFF.

The CDR3 protein is CAWTTGGRQFF. CDR3 bases: TGTGCCTGGACGACCGGGGGGCGGCAGTTCTTC. The V gene is TRBV30, the J gene TRBJ2-1, with D possibly TRBD2 on 7 matching bases. The CDR3 length is 11 residues. The V end lost 4 bases, the J end lost 12 bases, and 13 bases lay between the germline ends. Germline CDR1 is GTSNPN and CDR2 is SVGIG (reference sequence).

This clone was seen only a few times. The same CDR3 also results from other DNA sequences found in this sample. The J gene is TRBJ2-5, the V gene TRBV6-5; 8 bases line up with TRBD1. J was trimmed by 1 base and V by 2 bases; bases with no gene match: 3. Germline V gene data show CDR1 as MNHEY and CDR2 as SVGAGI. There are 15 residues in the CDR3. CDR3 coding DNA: TGTGCCAGCAGTTACGGAGGGACAGGCCAAGAGACCCAGTACTTC. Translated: CASSYGGTGQETQYF.

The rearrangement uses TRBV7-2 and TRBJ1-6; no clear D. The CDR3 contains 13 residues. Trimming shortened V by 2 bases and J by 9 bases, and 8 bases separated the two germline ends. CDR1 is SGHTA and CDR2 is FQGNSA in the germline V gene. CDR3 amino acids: CASSLIMASPLHF. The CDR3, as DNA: TGTGCCAGCAGCTTAATTATGGCTTCACCCCTCCACTTT.

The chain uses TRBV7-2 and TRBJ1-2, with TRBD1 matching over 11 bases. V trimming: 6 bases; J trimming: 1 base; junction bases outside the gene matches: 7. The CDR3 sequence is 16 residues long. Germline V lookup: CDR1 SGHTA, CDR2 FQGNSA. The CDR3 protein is CASSDGTGGSNYGYTF. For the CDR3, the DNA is TGTGCCAGCAGTGACGGGACAGGGGGGAGTAACTATGGCTACACCTTC. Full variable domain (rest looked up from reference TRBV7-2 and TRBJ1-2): GAGVSQSPSNKVTEKGKDVELRCDPISGHTALYWYRQSLGQGLEFLIYFQGNSAPDKSGLPSDRFSAERTGGSVSTLTIQRTQQEDSAVYLCASSDGTGGSNYGYTFGSGTRLTVV.

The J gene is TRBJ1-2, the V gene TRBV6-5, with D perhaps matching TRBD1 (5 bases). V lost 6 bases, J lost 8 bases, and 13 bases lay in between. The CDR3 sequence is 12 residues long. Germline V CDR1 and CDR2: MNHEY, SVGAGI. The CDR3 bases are TGTGCCAGCAGGGACAAGTCCGGGGGCTACACCTTC. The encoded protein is CASRDKSGGYTF.

The DNA for the CDR3 is TGTGCCAGCAGCCCCGGACTAGCGGGGGGCGCCTACGAGCAGTACTTC. Translation gives CASSPGLAGGAYEQYF. J is TRBJ2-7 and V is TRBV2; the match to TRBD2 covers 14 bases. This CDR3 has 16 residues. Germline CDR1 SNHLY, CDR2 FYNNEI. J was trimmed by 2 bases and V by 6 bases; bases with no gene match: 6.

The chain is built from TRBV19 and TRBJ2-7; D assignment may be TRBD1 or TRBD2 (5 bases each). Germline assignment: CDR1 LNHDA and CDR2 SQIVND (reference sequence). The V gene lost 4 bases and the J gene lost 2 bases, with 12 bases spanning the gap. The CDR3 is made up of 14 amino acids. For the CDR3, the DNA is TGTGCCAGTAGTAGGGACCATATAACCTACGAGCAGTACTTC. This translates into CASSRDHITYEQYF.

CDR3 nucleotide sequence: TGTGCCACCAGCAGAGGAAGGGAGAACACTGAAGCTTTCTTT. The encoded protein is CATSRGRENTEAFF. The chain has TRBV15 and TRBJ1-1; D not certain. Germline assignment: CDR1 LNHNV and CDR2 YYDKDF (reference sequence). V was clipped by 1 base and J by 1 base, with 7 bases between them. This CDR3 has 14 amino acids. Supplemented by reference TRBV15 and TRBJ1-1, the full variable domain reads DAMVIQNPRYQVTQFGKPVTLSCSQTLNHNVMYWYQQKSSQAPKLLFHYYDKDFNNEADTPDNFQSRRPNTSFCFLDIRSPGLGDTAMYLCATSRGRENTEAFFGQGTRLTVV.

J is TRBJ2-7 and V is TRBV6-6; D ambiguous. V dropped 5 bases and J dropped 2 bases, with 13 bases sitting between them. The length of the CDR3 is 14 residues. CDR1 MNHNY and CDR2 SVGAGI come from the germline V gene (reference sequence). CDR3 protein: CASSRYDLPYEQYF. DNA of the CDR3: TGTGCCAGCAGTCGCTACGATCTACCCTACGAGCAGTACTTC.

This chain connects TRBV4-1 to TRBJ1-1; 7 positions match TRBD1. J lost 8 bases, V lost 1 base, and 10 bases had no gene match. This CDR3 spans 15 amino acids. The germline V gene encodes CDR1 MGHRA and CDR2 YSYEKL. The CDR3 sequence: CASSQVEQGTEEAFF. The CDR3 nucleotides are TGCGCCAGCAGCCAAGTCGAACAGGGGACAGAAGAAGCTTTCTTT.

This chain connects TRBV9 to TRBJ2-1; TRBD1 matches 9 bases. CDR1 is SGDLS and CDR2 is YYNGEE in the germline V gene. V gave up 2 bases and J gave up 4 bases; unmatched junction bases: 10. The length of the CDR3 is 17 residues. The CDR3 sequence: CASSVSTGTGSYNEQFF. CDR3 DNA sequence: TGTGCCAGCAGCGTTTCAACCGGGACAGGGTCTTACAATGAGCAGTTCTTC.

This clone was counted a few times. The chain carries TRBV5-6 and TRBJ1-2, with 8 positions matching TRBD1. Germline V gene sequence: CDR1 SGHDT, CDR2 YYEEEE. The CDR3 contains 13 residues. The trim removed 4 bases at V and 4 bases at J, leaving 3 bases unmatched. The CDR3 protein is CASSPQGAYGYTF. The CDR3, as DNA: TGTGCCAGCAGCCCTCAGGGGGCCTATGGCTACACCTTC.

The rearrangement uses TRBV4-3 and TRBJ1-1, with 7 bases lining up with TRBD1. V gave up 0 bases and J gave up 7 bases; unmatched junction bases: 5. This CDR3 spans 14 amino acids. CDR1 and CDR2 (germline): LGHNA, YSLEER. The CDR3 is CASSQDTGAIEAFF. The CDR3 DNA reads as TGCGCCAGCAGCCAAGATACAGGGGCAATTGAAGCTTTCTTT.

CDR3: CASSENSNEQFF. The CDR3 nucleotides are TGTGCCAGCAGTGAAAACAGCAATGAGCAGTTCTTC. V and J are TRBV2 and TRBJ2-1; D gene unclear. The V gene's germline CDR1 is SNHLY and CDR2 FYNNEI. The CDR3 is made up of 12 amino acids. Trimming shortened V by 2 bases and J by 6 bases, and 5 bases separated the two germline ends.

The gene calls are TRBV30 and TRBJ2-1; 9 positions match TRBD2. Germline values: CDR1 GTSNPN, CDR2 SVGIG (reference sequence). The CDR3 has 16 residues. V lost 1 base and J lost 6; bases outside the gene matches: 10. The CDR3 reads CAWSAVAGGHSNEQFF. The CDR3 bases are TGTGCCTGGAGTGCTGTGGCGGGGGGGCATAGCAATGAGCAGTTCTTC.

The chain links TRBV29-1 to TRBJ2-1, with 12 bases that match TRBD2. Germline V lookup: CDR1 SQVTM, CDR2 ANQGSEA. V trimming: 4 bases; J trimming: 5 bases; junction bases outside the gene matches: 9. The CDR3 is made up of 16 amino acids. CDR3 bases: TGCAGCGTTGTTCCTAGACTAGCGGGGGTGGACAATGAGCAGTTCTTC. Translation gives CSVVPRLAGVDNEQFF.

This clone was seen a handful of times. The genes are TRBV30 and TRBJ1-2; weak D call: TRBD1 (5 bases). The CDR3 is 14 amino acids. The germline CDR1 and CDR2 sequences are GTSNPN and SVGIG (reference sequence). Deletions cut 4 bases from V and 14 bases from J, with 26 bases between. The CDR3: CAWIAARRRDLITF. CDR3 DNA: TGTGCCTGGATCGCTGCCCGGCGAAGGGACCTGATAACCTTC.

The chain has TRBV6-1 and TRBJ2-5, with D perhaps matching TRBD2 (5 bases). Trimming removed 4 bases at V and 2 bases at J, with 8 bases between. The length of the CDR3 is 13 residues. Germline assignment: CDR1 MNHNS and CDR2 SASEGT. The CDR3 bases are TGTGCCAGCAGTGGGGGAGCGCAAGAGACCCAGTACTTC. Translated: CASSGGAQETQYF.

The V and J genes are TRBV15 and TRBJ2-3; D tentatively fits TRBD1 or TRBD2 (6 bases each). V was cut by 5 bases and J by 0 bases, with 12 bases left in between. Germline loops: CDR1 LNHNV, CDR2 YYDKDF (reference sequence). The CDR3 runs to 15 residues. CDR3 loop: CATSGGGQSTDTQYF. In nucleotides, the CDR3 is TGTGCCACCAGCGGTGGGGGGCAAAGCACAGATACGCAGTATTTT.

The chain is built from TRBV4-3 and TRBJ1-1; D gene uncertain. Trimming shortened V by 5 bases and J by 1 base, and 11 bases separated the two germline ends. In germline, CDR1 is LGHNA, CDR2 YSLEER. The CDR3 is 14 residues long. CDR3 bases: TGCGCCAGCAGCGGCGGCAGAGCGAACACTGAAGCTTTCTTT. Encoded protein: CASSGGRANTEAFF.

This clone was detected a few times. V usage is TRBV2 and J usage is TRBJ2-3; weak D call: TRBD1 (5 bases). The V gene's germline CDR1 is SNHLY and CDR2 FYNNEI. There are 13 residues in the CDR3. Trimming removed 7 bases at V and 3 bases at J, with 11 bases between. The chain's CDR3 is CASIRELTDTQYF. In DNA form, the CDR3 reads TGTGCCAGCATCAGGGAACTGACAGATACGCAGTATTTT. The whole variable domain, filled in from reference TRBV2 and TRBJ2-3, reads EPEVTQTPSHQVTQMGQEVILRCVPISNHLYFYWYRQILGQKVEFLVSFYNNEISEKSEIFDDQFSVERPDGSNFTLKIRSTKLEDSAMYFCASIRELTDTQYFGPGTRLTVL.

The CDR3 DNA is TGCGCCAGCAGCCAAGATGAGTTCTCGACAGAAGAAGCTTTCTTT. This codes for CASSQDEFSTEEAFF. The chain links TRBV4-1 to TRBJ1-1, with D perhaps TRBD1 (5 bases). This CDR3 is built from 15 residues. Trimming removed 0 bases from V and 8 bases from J, with 16 bases in between. Germline loops: CDR1 MGHRA, CDR2 YSYEKL.

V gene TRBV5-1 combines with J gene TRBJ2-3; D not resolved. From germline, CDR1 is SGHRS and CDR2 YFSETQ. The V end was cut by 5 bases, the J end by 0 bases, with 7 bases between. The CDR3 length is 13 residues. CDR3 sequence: CASRGSSTDTQYF. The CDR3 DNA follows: TGCGCCAGCAGGGGGTCTAGCACAGATACGCAGTATTTT.

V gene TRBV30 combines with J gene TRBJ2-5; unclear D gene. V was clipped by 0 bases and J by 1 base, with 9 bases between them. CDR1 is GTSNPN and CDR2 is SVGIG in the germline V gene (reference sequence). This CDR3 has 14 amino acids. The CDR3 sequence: CAWSVGPIQETQYF. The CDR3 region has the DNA TGTGCCTGGAGTGTAGGGCCGATCCAAGAGACCCAGTACTTC. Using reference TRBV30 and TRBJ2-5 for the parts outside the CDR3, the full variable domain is SQTIHQWPATLVQPVGSPLSLECTVEGTSNPNLYWYRQAAGRGLQLLFYSVGIGQISSEVPQNLSASRPQDRQFILSSKKLLLSDSGFYLCAWSVGPIQETQYFGPGTRLLVL.

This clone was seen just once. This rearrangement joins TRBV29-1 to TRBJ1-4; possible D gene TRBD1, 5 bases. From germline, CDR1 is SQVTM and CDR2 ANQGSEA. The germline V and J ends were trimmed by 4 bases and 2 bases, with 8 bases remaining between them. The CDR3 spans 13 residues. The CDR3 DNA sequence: TGCAGCGTTGCCGGGGACACTAATGAAAAACTGTTTTTT. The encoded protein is CSVAGDTNEKLFF.

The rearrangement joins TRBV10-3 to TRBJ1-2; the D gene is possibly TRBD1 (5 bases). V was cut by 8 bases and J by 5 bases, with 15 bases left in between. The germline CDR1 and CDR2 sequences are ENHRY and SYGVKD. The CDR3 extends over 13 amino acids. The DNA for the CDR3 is TGTGCCATCGGGCTCACAGGCGGTTATGGCTACACCTTC. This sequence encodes CAIGLTGGYGYTF.